A selection of T cell receptor beta chains follows, all from one sample in a study of cytomegalovirus exposure and HLA in healthy donors. Data came from immunoSEQ multiplex PCR; TCRdb stores just in-frame clones and leaves some out. The data contain approximately 200,000 clones, roughly 80% of them singletons. Source material: PBMCs. Source of these receptors: a woman between 18 and 29 years old in good health and CMV-seronegative. The CDR3 runs from the conserved cysteine through the conserved F or W. D genes are given only for firm matches. Clone sizes are given selectively: once, few, many, or a class where the clone is expanded.

>-|TRBD1|TRBV7-8|TRBJ2-7
TGTGCCAGCAGCTTAGGGACAGGGGGAAACGAGCAGTACTTC
CASSLGTGGNEQYF
>-|-|TRBV12-2|TRBJ2-7
TGTGCAAGTCGCTTAGTGGGCGGGCTCGGGAGTGGGTCCTACGAGCAGTACTTC
CASRLVGGLGSGSYEQYF
>-|-|TRBV4-1|TRBJ2-3
TGCGCCAGCAGCCAAGATAGCAGTAAAACGCAGTATTTT
CASSQDSSKTQYF
>few|-|TRBV18|TRBJ1-6
TGTGCCAGCTCACCACAGGGGGTAGGAGTAGGTTCACCCCTCCACTTT
CASSPQGVGVGSPLHF
>-|TRBD1|TRBV28|TRBJ2-2
TGTGCCAGCACCATCGCGGGACAGGGGAGAACCGGGGAGCTGTTTTTT
CASTIAGQGRTGELFF
>-|TRBD2|TRBV5-6|TRBJ2-7
TGTGCCAGCAGCTTGGCTGGGCGGGAGGGGTACGAGCAGTACTTC
CASSLAGREGYEQYF
>few|TRBD1|TRBV5-1|TRBJ2-3
TGCGCCAGCAACGAATGGGCGACAGGGGACACAGATACGCAGTATTTT
CASNEWATGDTDTQYF
>-|TRBD2|TRBV19|TRBJ2-1
TGTGCCAGTAGTATTCAGGCTAGCGGGGAGCAGTTCTTC
CASSIQASGEQFF
>-|-|TRBV4-3|TRBJ2-7
TGCGCCAGCAGCCAAGATGACAACGAGCAGTACTTC
CASSQDDNEQYF
>-|-|TRBV10-3|TRBJ2-7
TGTGCCATCAGCAACCTGACAGGCTACTCCTACGAGCAGTACTTC
CAISNLTGYSYEQYF
>-|TRBD2|TRBV11-2|TRBJ2-7
TGTGCCAGCAGCTTAGCGGGGGGGCCTGGATACAAGCAGTACTTC
CASSLAGGPGYKQYF
>-|TRBD2|TRBV2|TRBJ2-7
TGTGCCAGCAGAGAAATTTCCGGCGGGAGCTCCTACGAGCAGTACTTC
CASREISGGSSYEQYF
>few|-|TRBV7-3|TRBJ1-6
TGTGCCAGCAGCTTAGCAGGGTCTAAGTCACCCCTCCACTTT
CASSLAGSKSPLHF
>-|TRBD2|TRBV7-2|TRBJ2-2
TGTGCCAGCAGCCCCCGGGGTAGCGGGGGGGGTACCGGGGAGCTGTTTTTT
CASSPRGSGGGTGELFF
>-|TRBD1|TRBV6-1|TRBJ1-1
TGTGCCAGTGAACAGGGGACAGTCACTGAAGCTTTCTTT
CASEQGTVTEAFF
>-|-|TRBV11-2|TRBJ1-2
TGTGCCAGCAGCACCCAGGGAGGCGGCTATGGCTACACCTTC
CASSTQGGGYGYTF
>few|TRBD1|TRBV7-2|TRBJ2-1
TGTGCCAGCAGCCACGACAGGGTCTCCTACAATGAGCAGTTCTTC
CASSHDRVSYNEQFF
>-|-|TRBV27|TRBJ2-1
TGTGCCAGCAGAGACTGGCGCTCCTACAATGAGCAGTTCTTC
CASRDWRSYNEQFF
>-|-|TRBV5-6|TRBJ1-3
TGTGCCAGCAGTTTAAGAGGGCACTCTTCTGGAAACACCATATATTTT
CASSLRGHSSGNTIYF
>-|TRBD1|TRBV18|TRBJ1-1
TGTGCCAGCTTGACAGGGGGTGGGACTGAAGCTTTCTTT
CASLTGGGTEAFF